Below, 30 T cell receptor beta chains from the same sample are listed, as sequenced in a study of Ad26.COV2.S vaccination and SARS-CoV-2 variants. Treatment indicated: 15 to 20 received Ad26.COV2.S at low or high dose, single or two shots; several received placebo; per-sample allocation not given. At day 63 after the first vaccine or placebo injection, samples were drawn. The data were produced by immunoSEQ multiplex PCR, yet TCRdb's version contains in-frame clones alone and is incomplete. This table holds roughly 320,000 clones, around 87% found once. The source material was peripheral blood, sampled in a trial of Ad26.COV2.S vaccine versus placebo. Every receptor here comes from a person between 18 and 65 years old who received the Ad26.COV2.S COVID-19 vaccine or a placebo.

The J gene is TRBJ2-5, the V gene TRBV19, with 7 bases lining up with TRBD1. The CDR3 sequence is 14 residues long. The trim removed 6 bases at V and 4 bases at J, leaving 8 bases unmatched. Germline lookup yields CDR1 LNHDA and CDR2 SQIVND (reference sequence). CDR3 region: CASRNRGPTETQYF. CDR3 bases: TGTGCCAGTAGAAACAGGGGACCTACAGAGACCCAGTACTTC.

The chain employs TRBV27 and TRBJ2-1; D may be TRBD1 (6 bases). Germline V gene data show CDR1 as MNHEY and CDR2 as SMNVEV (reference sequence). V shed 6 bases and J shed 7 bases, with 13 bases lying between them. CDR3 length: 13 residues. This CDR3 reads CASRRTERNEQFF. The CDR3 nucleotides are TGTGCCAGCAGAAGGACAGAGAGGAATGAGCAGTTCTTC.

The chain joins TRBV5-1 to TRBJ1-1; no clear D gene. Germline V lookup: CDR1 SGHRS, CDR2 YFSETQ. The CDR3 has 16 amino acids. Trimming took 1 base from V and 5 from J, leaving 18 bases between them. DNA of the CDR3: TGCGCCAGCAGCTTGCTCGGGGTAAAGGTAAAGACTGAAGCTTTCTTT. Its protein product is CASSLLGVKVKTEAFF.

The CDR3 DNA reads as TGTGCCAGCAGTTACGATGGGGCCAACGTCCTGACTTTC. Translation gives CASSYDGANVLTF. The J gene is TRBJ2-6, the V gene TRBV6-5; D call uncertain. This CDR3 region has 13 residues. Trimming removed 2 bases at V and 3 bases at J, with 2 bases between. The germline V gene has CDR1 MNHEY and CDR2 SVGAGI.

J is TRBJ1-2 and V is TRBV2; D not certain. Between the trimmed V and J ends, which lost 2 bases and 4 bases, there was a span of 8 bases. CDR3 length: 13 residues. The V gene's germline CDR1 is SNHLY and CDR2 FYNNEI. DNA for the CDR3: TGTGCCAGCAGTGAATCGCTGGTCTATGGCTACACCTTC. This encodes CASSESLVYGYTF.

This chain links TRBV7-8 with TRBJ1-5, with 7 bases identical to TRBD1. Per the germline V gene, CDR1 is SGHVS and CDR2 is FQNEAQ. With V trimmed by 5 bases and J by 5 bases, 3 bases remained unmatched. The CDR3 runs to 13 residues. The DNA for the CDR3 is TGTGCCAGCAGCGGGGACAGCTATCAGCCCCAGCATTTT. It yields the protein CASSGDSYQPQHF.

The V gene is TRBV24-1, the J gene TRBJ2-5, with D unclear. In germline, CDR1 is KGHDR, CDR2 SFDVKD. This CDR3 is 15 amino acids long. Trimming removed 1 base from V and 1 base from J, with 9 bases in between. CDR3 in DNA: TGTGCCACCAGTGATTTTAGGCAAGGCCAAGAGACCCAGTACTTC. Translating gives CATSDFRQGQETQYF.

The chain uses TRBV5-6 and TRBJ2-2, with 10 bases fitting TRBD1. The V gene end was trimmed by 3 bases and the J gene end by 6 bases; junction bases not matched to a gene: 5. CDR1 SGHDT and CDR2 YYEEEE come from the germline V gene. The CDR3 runs to 15 residues. The CDR3 DNA sequence: TGTGCCAGCAGCTCCGGGACAGGGGTGCCCGGGGAGCTGTTTTTT. It is translated as CASSSGTGVPGELFF.

This chain joins TRBV12-5 and TRBJ2-1; D may be TRBD2 (5 bases). Germline V CDR1 and CDR2: LGHNT, FRNRAP. The CDR3 has 18 amino acids. The V gene lost 0 bases and the J gene lost 0 bases, with 15 bases spanning the gap. CDR3 in DNA: TGTGCTAGTGGTTTGGTACTGGCCGGACTCAGCTCCTACAATGAGCAGTTCTTC. Translated: CASGLVLAGLSSYNEQFF.

In the case of this clone: A much larger clone lies one base from this, so it may be a read error. At the DNA level, this CDR3 is encoded by other sequences in the same sample as well. The chain uses TRBV7-9 and TRBJ2-7; D remains unclear. Deletions cut 3 bases from V and 3 bases from J, with 3 bases between. CDR1 is SEHNR, CDR2 FQNEAQ, per germline (reference sequence). This CDR3 comprises 11 residues. Here the CDR3 reads CASSFSYEQYF. In nucleotides, the CDR3 is TGTGCCAGCAGCTTTAGCTACGAGCAGTACTTC.

The rearrangement uses TRBV7-9 and TRBJ2-5, with D possibly TRBD2 on 5 matching bases. The CDR3 extends over 15 amino acids. Per germline, CDR1 SEHNR and CDR2 FQNEAQ (reference sequence). V lost 1 base to trimming and J lost 6 bases, with 15 bases between them. Here the CDR3 DNA reads TGTGCCAGCAGCTTAGGAGGGCCTGAGAAGCAGACCCAGTACTTC. It codes for CASSLGGPEKQTQYF.

The chain employs TRBV14 and TRBJ2-7; 7 positions match TRBD1. The CDR3 loop spans 15 amino acids. Germline values: CDR1 SGHDN, CDR2 FVKESK. Unmatched junction bases numbered 11, after V lost 4 bases and J lost 5 bases. The DNA for the CDR3 is TGTGCCAGCAGCCTTTTGGGCAGGGGGTTGCACGAGCAGTACTTC. Translating it yields CASSLLGRGLHEQYF.

The rearrangement links TRBV30 to TRBJ2-5, with 7 nucleotides matching TRBD1. Germline CDR1 is GTSNPN and CDR2 is SVGIG (reference sequence). The V segment lost 2 bases and the J segment 5 bases; nucleotides outside the gene matches: 8. The CDR3 is 14 amino acids. The CDR3 nucleotides read TGTGCCTGGAGTAACAGGGGCGTTGTCGAGACCCAGTACTTC. Translating gives CAWSNRGVVETQYF.

The chain employs TRBV28 and TRBJ2-2, with TRBD1 identical over 8 bases. This CDR3 contains 14 residues. Germline trimming cut 6 bases from V and 4 bases from J; bases unmatched to any gene: 4. Germline assignment: CDR1 MDHEN and CDR2 SYDVKM. In nucleotides, the CDR3 is TGTGCCAGCAGAGTAACAGGGGGCACCGGGGAGCTGTTTTTT. Protein product: CASRVTGGTGELFF.

This clone was seen a few times. The J gene is TRBJ2-7, the V gene TRBV19; maybe TRBD1 (6 bases). Germline-derived CDR1 and CDR2 are LNHDA and SQIVND (reference sequence). The V end lost 1 base, the J end lost 3 bases, and 10 bases lay between the germline ends. The CDR3 sequence is 14 residues long. This CDR3 reads CASSIASDSYEQYF. The CDR3 region has the DNA TGTGCCAGTAGTATAGCCTCGGACAGCTACGAGCAGTACTTC.

V is TRBV7-9 and J is TRBJ1-2; no definite D call. CDR1 and CDR2 (germline): SEHNR, FQNEAQ (reference sequence). With 3 bases removed from V and 4 bases from J, the gap between germline ends came to 12 bases. The CDR3 is 14 residues long. The CDR3, as DNA: TGTGCCAGCAGCTTCTCAGGAGACCTCTATGGCTACACCTTC. Translated, it gives CASSFSGDLYGYTF.

The rearrangement uses TRBV19 and TRBJ1-5; maybe TRBD1 (5 bases). The CDR3 contains 15 residues. Germline CDR1 and CDR2: LNHDA and SQIVND (reference sequence). V lost 10 bases to trimming and J lost 1 base, with 17 bases between them. This CDR3 reads CATVGVGGSNQPQHF. CDR3 DNA: TGTGCCACCGTAGGGGTAGGCGGAAGCAATCAGCCCCAGCATTTT.

CDR3 sequence: CASSQDGRGFFVDTQYF. As DNA, the CDR3 is TGTGCCAGCAGCCAAGATGGGCGGGGCTTTTTTGTAGATACGCAGTATTTT. V usage is TRBV3-1 (or the pseudogene TRBV3-2) and J usage is TRBJ2-3; D is possibly TRBD2 (6 bases). Germline V gene lookup returns CDR1 LGHDT and CDR2 YNNKEL (reference sequence). V gave up 0 bases and J gave up 5 bases, with 18 bases separating them. The length of the CDR3 is 17 residues.

This chain links TRBV6-5 with TRBJ2-1; D may be TRBD2 (6 bases). The CDR3 runs to 13 residues. The V gene lost 4 bases and the J gene lost 10 bases, with 14 bases spanning the gap. CDR1 and CDR2 from the germline V gene are MNHEY and SVGAGI. CDR3 nucleotides: TGTGCCAGCAGTTTACGTAGGCGGGGAGAGCAGTTCTTC. It encodes CASSLRRRGEQFF.

As concerns this clone: Distinct nucleotide sequences in the sample also encode this CDR3. The chain links TRBV5-6 to TRBJ2-3; 10 nucleotides align to TRBD1. The CDR3 runs 16 residues. Germline trimming cut 0 bases from V and 2 bases from J; bases unmatched to any gene: 3. Germline V gives CDR1 SGHDT, CDR2 YYEEEE. In nucleotides, the CDR3 is TGTGCCAGCAGCTTGGTGACAGGGGGCTTCACAGATACGCAGTATTTT. This sequence encodes CASSLVTGGFTDTQYF.

The chain has TRBV27 and TRBJ1-1; 7 bases align to TRBD1. In germline, CDR1 is MNHEY, CDR2 SMNVEV (reference sequence). CDR3 length: 14 amino acids. Unmatched junction bases numbered 3, after V lost 4 bases and J lost 1 base. The CDR3 loop is CASSSGQSNTEAFF. CDR3 sequence (DNA): TGTGCCAGCAGTTCGGGACAGTCGAACACTGAAGCTTTCTTT.

V and J are TRBV9 and TRBJ2-7, with D unresolved. The CDR3 has 13 amino acids. Trimming left V 3 bases short and J 2 bases short, with 9 bases between. Germline-derived CDR1 and CDR2 are SGDLS and YYNGEE. The CDR3 nucleotides are TGTGCCAGCAGCGCCAGCGAGGCCTACGAGCAGTACTTC. Protein product: CASSASEAYEQYF.

The gene calls are TRBV3-1 (or the pseudogene TRBV3-2) and TRBJ2-7, with TRBD1 as a possible D gene (5 bases). V lost 0 bases and J lost 4, with 13 bases in between. The CDR3 is made up of 15 amino acids. Germline CDR1 and CDR2: LGHDT and YNNKEL (reference sequence). For the CDR3, the DNA is TGTGCCAGCAGCCAAGATTCTTTCAGGGCTTACGAGCAGTACTTC. It encodes CASSQDSFRAYEQYF.

The chain joins TRBV25-1 to TRBJ2-5, with a possible D match to TRBD1 (6 bases). The CDR3 is 13 amino acids. The V end lost 6 bases, the J end lost 7 bases, and 15 bases lay between the germline ends. CDR1 MGHDK and CDR2 SYGVNS come from the germline V gene. CDR3 sequence reads: CASSEGGRGTQYF. CDR3 DNA sequence: TGTGCCAGCAGCGAAGGGGGTCGGGGGACCCAGTACTTC.

The rearrangement joins TRBV20-1 to TRBJ2-7; TRBD2 matches at 8 bases. Looked up from germline, CDR1 is DFQATT and CDR2 is SNEGSKA (reference sequence). The CDR3 has 11 amino acids. DNA for the CDR3: TGCAGCGCGGGAGGTCCCTACGAGCAGTACTTC. This translates into CSAGGPYEQYF.

The DNA of the CDR3 is TGTGCCAGCAGCCCCCCGATTGTACACACTGAAGCTTTCTTT. Translated, it gives CASSPPIVHTEAFF. The chain combines TRBV7-9 with TRBJ1-1; D is uncertain. The ends were cut back, 5 bases at V and 3 bases at J, with 13 bases in the middle. This CDR3 comprises 14 residues. Germline CDR1 and CDR2: SEHNR and FQNEAQ (reference sequence). Full variable domain (rest looked up from reference TRBV7-9 and TRBJ1-1): DTGVSQNPRHKITKRGQNVTFRCDPISEHNRLYWYRQTLGQGPEFLTYFQNEAQLEKSRLLSDRFSAERPKGSFSTLEIQRTEQGDSAMYLCASSPPIVHTEAFFGQGTRLTVV.

This chain uses TRBV5-1 with TRBJ2-3; the match to TRBD1 covers 10 bases. CDR1 SGHRS and CDR2 YFSETQ come from the germline V gene. There are 16 residues in the CDR3. The V segment lost 4 bases and the J segment 7 bases; nucleotides outside the gene matches: 12. CDR3 nucleotide sequence: TGCGCCAGCAGCACGGACCCCGGGACAGGGGCCAATACGCAGTATTTT. This translates into CASSTDPGTGANTQYF.

This clone was observed a few times. V usage is TRBV25-1 and J usage is TRBJ1-1; no definite D call. V gave up 5 bases and J gave up 3 bases, with 10 bases separating them. CDR1 is MGHDK and CDR2 is SYGVNS in the germline V gene. This CDR3 spans 13 amino acids. The CDR3 is CASSQTEYTEAFF. In nucleotides, the CDR3 is TGTGCCAGCAGTCAAACAGAATACACTGAAGCTTTCTTT.

This clone showed up just a few times. The chain uses TRBV6-5 and TRBJ1-4; unclear D gene. Germline V gene sequence: CDR1 MNHEY, CDR2 SVGAGI. The V end was cut by 10 bases, the J end by 7 bases, with 13 bases between. This CDR3 is built from 12 residues. CDR3 sequence (DNA): TGTGCCACTAAGGACCTAGGTGAAAAACTGTTTTTT. Translation gives CATKDLGEKLFF.

The gene calls are TRBV27 and TRBJ2-7; 8 bases are shared with TRBD1. CDR1 is MNHEY and CDR2 is SMNVEV in the germline V gene (reference sequence). CDR3 size: 14 residues. The V segment lost 5 bases and the J segment 1 base; nucleotides outside the gene matches: 4. CDR3 sequence reads: CASSLDRESYEQYF. The CDR3 DNA reads as TGTGCCAGCAGTCTGGACAGGGAGTCCTACGAGCAGTACTTC.